Listed below are T cell receptor beta chains from one sample, sequenced in a study of T cell responses to AZD1222 COVID-19 vaccine. Clones were sequenced by immunoSEQ multiplex PCR, and TCRdb holds only the in-frame ones, with some missing. The repertoire has around 100,000 clones, more than 85% of them found once; the top ten carry less than 6.5%. The material sequenced was peripheral blood, taken on day 0 of AZD1222 vaccination. These TCRs come from an adult in good health. CDR3s leave out the opening cysteine and the closing phenylalanine or tryptophan. The D gene is left open where the match is weak.

>TRBV6-1|TRBJ2-4|14|-
ASSGRNRVGENIQY
>TRBV5-1|TRBJ2-5|11|-
ASSLGGAETQY
>TRBV5-1|TRBJ1-1|12|TRBD1
ASSKTQGASEAF
>TRBV10-3|TRBJ2-7|13|TRBD1
AIRPSTGGSYEQY
>TRBV11-3|TRBJ2-1|11|-
ASSLIKGNEQF
>TRBV5-5|TRBJ1-4|14|-
ASSLYLRTTNEKLF
>TRBV3-1/TRBV3-2|TRBJ2-3|12|-
ASSSQAGTDTQY
>TRBV6-1|TRBJ2-4|12|-
ASSEALGKNIQY
>TRBV11-2|TRBJ2-1|10|-
ASSLGANEQF
>TRBV5-4|TRBJ2-3|11|TRBD1
AFRDRNTDTQY
>TRBV11-1|TRBJ1-5|13|-
ASSLGGQRNQPQH
>TRBV4-2|TRBJ1-4|10|-
ASSQEGRKLF
>TRBV30|TRBJ1-4|13|TRBD1
AWDRGGMNHEKLF
>TRBV7-2|TRBJ1-6|12|-
ASSLVRIESPLH
>TRBV6-1|TRBJ2-7|14|-
ASSEPRRFAKYEQY
>TRBV2|TRBJ2-1|12|-
ASSEIRRNNEQF
>TRBV28|TRBJ2-7|12|-
ASCRDWTSYEQY
>TRBV2|TRBJ2-1|13|TRBD2
ASKTLPGLANEQF
>TRBV6-5|TRBJ2-1|13|TRBD1
ASINPRTGINEQF
>TRBV6-5|TRBJ1-4|14|-
ASSYSVPSTNEKLF
>TRBV29-1|TRBJ1-2|10|TRBD1
SVAGTDGGYT
>TRBV9|TRBJ2-1|15|-
ASSVNGGTSSYNEQF
>TRBV7-2|TRBJ2-1|15|TRBD1
ASSHGAGTASYNEQF
>TRBV3-1/TRBV3-2|TRBJ2-7|13|-
ASSQDGGFTYEQY
>TRBV6-5|TRBJ2-1|14|TRBD2
ASSYSTGGPSNEQF
>TRBV7-2|TRBJ2-3|12|-
ASSSPYSTDTQY
>TRBV7-9|TRBJ1-2|10|-
ASSPGGYGYT